Described below is a single TCR beta chain sequence and its context. Its recognized antigen is unknown. It has no much larger one-base neighbor in the sample; base qualities were not kept. This sample was included in a study of blood T cells in healthy people across ages (dated by TCRdb to the mid-2010s). Regarding the study in general: Template switching captured roughly one uniquely barcoded TCR beta cDNA molecule per two T cells in model experiments. To track age-related changes in TCR beta repertoire diversity, the study relied on deep sequencing normalized with unique cDNA molecular identifiers. For two donors (one aged 18 to 29 and one aged 80 or older), the study analyzed two additional independent replicas of 1 million unique cDNA reads from the same blood draw. The donors were divided into four age groups: young (average approximately 16 years), middle-aged (approximately 39), aged (approximately 59) and long-lived (about 79). Overall study outcomes, separate from this receptor: Observed TCR beta diversity per million T cells fell roughly linearly with age, and a significant reduction was already apparent by age roughly 40. Bulk unsorted PBMC profiling prevented conclusive comparison of naive and antigen-experienced compartments. A strong correlation was found between observed TCR beta diversity and the percentage of naive T cells measured by flow cytometry. Compared with the aged group, the long-lived group had more naive CD4+ T cells, fewer expanded clones and increased TCR diversity, a pattern suggesting age selection. The CMV infection status of donors was not known, potentially confounding age-related changes in expanded clonotypes. Estimates of total diversity from one million sequenced T cells were regarded as lower bounds and underestimates.

Donors were 30 to 45 systemically healthy Caucasian individuals from Russia aged roughly 6 to 100 years. Around 9.7 milliliters of peripheral blood were collected from each donor into EDTA-treated Vacutainer tubes. Ficoll-Paque density-gradient centrifugation was used to isolate PBMCs, with at least 6.5 million per sample. Trizol reagent was used to extract total RNA from PBMCs, with at least 5 micrograms per sample. The percentages of naive CD45RAhigh/CD27high T cells were determined by flow cytometry on a PBMC aliquot from every donor. The protocol used for the library was 5' RACE. Sequencing instrument: Illumina HiSeq 2500. A second roughly 7 to 11 cycle PCR used a sample-barcoded 5' primer and a J-beta primer mix. A unique molecular identifier was introduced onto each TCR beta cDNA molecule by a template-switch 5' adaptor carrying 12 random nucleotides. Each sample yielded at least 2.5 million CDR3-containing paired-end reads. First-strand cDNA was synthesized from all RNA with the Mint cDNA synthesis kit, primed by a TRBC-specific oligonucleotide. Following uracil-DNA glycosylase treatment, all cDNA underwent a first 18-cycle PCR with the universal primers M1SS and BC2_uni_R. Per the source publication's procedure: Each sample was normalized by randomly selecting 1 million high-quality reads, each carrying a distinct molecular identifier. Reads sharing molecular identifiers were discarded rather than binned into consensus sequences. CDR3 identification, clonotype clustering and error correction used MiTCR with a Q25 quality threshold and the strictest error-elimination algorithm. A nonparametric unseen species model with Euler transformation was used to estimate lower-bound total TCR beta diversity. TCRdb passed the public sequencing reads through fastp at Q25 and MiXCR, retaining productive beta sequences. Identical CDR3 proteins give one entry, which carries the most common genes and DNA. It is TCRdb's table, rather than the study itself, that gives the V and J calls and clone size. This sample has more than 900,000 distinct CDR3 sequences in its table, and around 25% of those were observed once. The top ten hold around 0.7% of the sample.

Counted from cysteine to phenylalanine, this CDR3 has 16 amino acids. Left in the record is the CDR3 DNA by itself, 48 bases read in frame from the first base. Germline trimming amounts to 0 bases on V and 12 bases on J, with 10 as the count of junction bases outside the gene matches. For CDR1 and CDR2, the germline V gene lists SGHDN and FVKESK. The data also belong to a second study, concerning T cells of mothers and their children. As the second publication notes: Nine systemically healthy Caucasian individuals, comprising three mothers and their six children, were included as donors. cDNA synthesis consumed the entire amount of extracted RNA, loaded at approximately 1.6 ug RNA in each 15 ul reaction. In the second PCR, sample barcodes and 2-4 random nucleotides were introduced via the M1S primer. Over 9.5 million TCR beta CDR3 reads were obtained for each mother, and 2.5 million to 3.5 million reads were obtained for each child. In both related and unrelated pairs, thymic selection shapes the output of TCR recombination in a similar way, with inherited differences having only a minor effect. Normalized repertoire overlap in related mother-child pairs was always slightly higher than in unrelated mother-child pairs, but the difference was never significant. With a sensitivity of 90 to 100 clones per million clonotypes, no persistent microchimeric T cell clones were detected. To look for features that set related mother-child pairs apart from unrelated individuals, the researchers ran deep NGS to compare the TCR beta repertoires of mothers and children. The mean age was 40 +/- 4 years for the mothers and approximately 11 +/- 4 years for the children. After adapters were ligated using NEBNext reagents, the libraries underwent 100+100 nt paired-end sequencing on an Illumina HiSeq 2000. Mother and child libraries were prepared a month apart and sequenced in separate runs to prevent cross-contamination. For each donor, somewhere between about 450,000 and 2,000,000 distinct TCR beta clonotypes were identified. Naive TCR beta clonotypes were estimated from low-frequency clonotypes matched to each donor's FACS-determined naive share, without sorting.

The chain employs TRBV14 and TRBJ2-3, with 12 bases in between that match TRBD2. The sample comprised blood. The TCR comes from a girl aged 2 to 10 in good health. The bases read TGTGCCAGCAGCCAAGATCGACTAGCGGGAGCGCCATCACAGTATTTT. Translated, this gives CASSQDRLAGAPSQYF.